What follows describes a single T cell receptor (beta chain). Antigen specificity is unknown. This sample was included in a study of beta chain features in type 1 diabetes. Looking at the study overall: Investigators examined under 140 million sorted cells across all samples. Regarding the study as a whole: In all four CD4+ subsets, TCRB CDR3 length was significantly, moderately reduced in type 1 diabetes.

Expressed TCRB transcripts were sequenced because the entire RNA isolate underwent reverse transcription. The assay was immunoSEQ multiplex PCR, and TCRdb's table has in-frame clones only and misses some. The table shows 350,000 to 450,000 clones, with 10% to 15% occurring only once. V gave up 6 bases and J gave up 0 bases, with 6 bases separating them. Per the germline V gene, CDR1 is MGHDK and CDR2 is SYGVNS. The CDR3 is 14 amino acids. This chain connects TRBV25-1 to TRBJ1-6, with D uncertain. Sequencing input: naive CD4+ T cells from blood. This clonotype was sampled from a woman younger than 35 with type 1 diabetes. The DNA of the CDR3 is TGTGCCAGCAGGGGGAGCTCCTATAATTCACCCCTCCACTTT. Translated, it gives CASRGSSYNSPLHF.